This TCR beta chain emerged from a study of T cells after yellow fever vaccination. This clonotype was seen many times. Its antigen is currently unknown. Conversion of TCR transcripts into cDNA relied on 5'RACE template switching, which added a universal primer site and UMIs. TCRdb re-analysed the 5' RACE reads in MiXCR, keeping a single row per CDR3 protein. Among some 300,000 distinct CDR3 sequences listed, around 3.6% were seen once. Points from the study as a whole: It was the secondary response that reached its peak faster, day 5 versus 15, but it was weaker.

V dropped 2 bases and J dropped 4 bases, with 12 bases sitting between them. Germline assignment: CDR1 PRHDT and CDR2 FYEKMQ (reference sequence). This CDR3 contains 14 residues. This receptor was taken from a young man who received the YFV17D yellow fever vaccine. This sample comprised PBMCs, obtained on the day of the yellow fever booster vaccination. This chain uses TRBV13 with TRBJ2-7; D gene ambiguous. CDR3: CASSLRSRVYEQYF. The CDR3 region has the DNA TGTGCCAGCAGCTTACGTAGCCGGGTATACGAGCAGTACTTC.